The sample holds many counts of the clone carrying this T cell receptor beta chain. Its antigen is not known. Patients included in sequencing had previously demonstrated CD8+CD57+ cell expansion by flow cytometry. At the time of blood sampling, patients had not yet received any therapy. The V end was cut by 1 base, the J end by 1 base, with 11 bases between. This CDR3 region has 15 residues. Germline V lookup: CDR1 SGDLS, CDR2 YYNGEE. Genomic DNA, serving as template, underwent TCR beta VDJ and CDR3 profiling. TCRdb reprocessed the reads with MiXCR, giving one entry per CDR3 protein. The table lists about 190,000 distinct CDR3 sequences, roughly half of them singletons. These data belong to a study of CD8+CD57+ T cells in acquired aplastic anemia. The overall study: DNA from sorted CD4+ and CD8+ cells averaged roughly 3.2 ug.

General study results and limits: About 30 CD8+ CDR3 sequences occurred in both the patients and the controls.

The chain joins TRBV9 to TRBJ1-1, with D perhaps matching TRBD1 (5 bases). This receptor was obtained from a human donor with aplastic anemia. Sequenced input: sorted CD4+, CD8+, or CD8+CD57+ T cells (not recorded which) from PBMCs. The DNA for the CDR3 is TGTGCCAGCAGCGTAAGAACGGGGCCGAACACTGAAGCTTTCTTT. As protein: CASSVRTGPNTEAFF.